The 27 T cell receptor beta chains below were found in one sample sequenced in a study of human T cells and chemical hapten exposure. The time point here: patch test 3, about 24 weeks after DPC sensitization. The treatment is: therapeutic diphenylcyclopropenone sensitization with weekly scalp DPC. TCRdb redid the calling of the RACE reads with MiXCR, one entry per CDR3 protein. The profile shows roughly 84,000 distinct CDR3 sequences, 11% of them singletons. The specimen comprised whole blood, sampled in connection with sensitization to the hapten diphenylcyclopropenone (DPC). Receptors were obtained from a woman in her fifties or sixties with alopecia areata. Some clones in this sample may be carry-over from other donors' samples.

The chain joins TRBV27 to TRBJ1-2; a weak D match, TRBD1 (6 bases). The CDR3 has 13 residues. The germline V gene encodes CDR1 MNHEY and CDR2 SMNVEV (reference sequence). V lost 6 bases and J 8 bases, leaving 16 bases between the germline ends. The CDR3 coding sequence is TGTGCCAGCAGCCCCCTGGCACAGGGAGGCTACACCTTC. Translated, it gives CASSPLAQGGYTF.

This clonotype was recorded at least ten times. J is TRBJ2-3 and V is TRBV7-3; D is perhaps TRBD1 (5 bases). The CDR3 is 15 amino acids. Per the germline V gene, CDR1 is SGHTA and CDR2 is FQGTGA. V shed 0 bases and J shed 2 bases, with 9 bases lying between them. Here the CDR3 reads CASSLTGQSTDTQYF. CDR3 nucleotides: TGTGCCAGCAGCTTAACGGGGCAGTCCACAGATACGCAGTATTTT.

This clonotype was observed many times. The chain recombines TRBV7-9 with TRBJ2-1; 8 nucleotides agree with TRBD2. The CDR3 is 16 amino acids. In germline, CDR1 is SEHNR, CDR2 FQNEAQ (reference sequence). Germline trimming cut 2 bases from V and 2 bases from J; bases unmatched to any gene: 5. The CDR3 spells CASSLYTGGPYNEQFF. The CDR3 DNA follows: TGTGCCAGCAGCTTATATACGGGAGGGCCCTACAATGAGCAGTTCTTC.

This clonotype was found a few times. The V call is TRBV27, the J call TRBJ1-4, with 8 positions matching TRBD1. The CDR3 totals 17 residues. CDR1 is MNHEY, CDR2 SMNVEV, per germline (reference sequence). V dropped 5 bases and J dropped 0; count of bases not matched to a gene: 8. Written as DNA, the CDR3 is TGTGCCAGCAGTCCTGTCAGGGGGCCCGCAACTAATGAAAAACTGTTTTTT. Amino acid sequence: CASSPVRGPATNEKLFF.

There are a few counts of this clonotype. The V gene is TRBV18, the J gene TRBJ1-6; 9 nucleotides align to TRBD1. V dropped 1 base and J dropped 5; count of bases not matched to a gene: 6. The germline V gene encodes CDR1 KGHSH and CDR2 LQKENI. The CDR3 sequence is 17 residues long. The CDR3 is CASSPLSGTGNNSPLHF. The CDR3 nucleotides read TGTGCCAGCTCACCACTATCTGGGACAGGGAATAATTCACCCCTCCACTTT.

V gene TRBV18 combines with J gene TRBJ2-1; 8 bases match TRBD1. The germline V gene encodes CDR1 KGHSH and CDR2 LQKENI. V trimming: 5 bases; J trimming: 7 bases; junction bases outside the gene matches: 10. The length of the CDR3 is 15 residues. The CDR3 DNA reads TGTGCCAGCTCAACAGGACAGGGTTTGAGGAATGAGCAGTTCTTC. Translating it yields CASSTGQGLRNEQFF.

This clonotype was observed a few times. The rearrangement uses TRBV5-1 and TRBJ2-3; tentative D call: TRBD2 (6 bases). The V gene's germline CDR1 is SGHRS and CDR2 YFSETQ. The CDR3 is made up of 15 amino acids. V was pared by 4 bases and J by 1 base, with 13 bases between. Here the CDR3 DNA reads TGCGCCAGCAGCCCCGGAGGGCCCCGCACAGATACGCAGTATTTT. Protein: CASSPGGPRTDTQYF.

This clonotype has a count of ten or more. The J gene is TRBJ1-6, the V gene TRBV5-1; D is unclear. Germline CDR1 reads SGHRS; CDR2 reads YFSETQ. The CDR3 extends over 16 amino acids. The ends were cut back, 0 bases at V and 0 bases at J, with 7 bases in the middle. For the CDR3, the DNA is TGCGCCAGCAGCTTGGACGGAAGCTCCTATAATTCACCCCTCCACTTT. Residues: CASSLDGSSYNSPLHF. The full variable domain, completed using reference TRBV5-1 and TRBJ1-6, is KAGVTQTPRYLIKTRGQQVTLSCSPISGHRSVSWYQQTPGQGLQFLFEYFSETQRNKGNFPGRFSGRQFSNSRSEMNVSTLELGDSALYLCASSLDGSSYNSPLHFGNGTRLTVT.

This clonotype was observed many times. The V gene is TRBV5-1, the J gene TRBJ1-4; D is perhaps TRBD1 (6 bases). This CDR3 region has 17 residues. The germline CDR1 and CDR2 sequences are SGHRS and YFSETQ. V was pared by 0 bases and J by 6 bases, with 18 bases between. The CDR3: CASSLAVGAGVDEKLFF. The CDR3, as DNA: TGCGCCAGCAGCTTGGCCGTCGGGGCAGGGGTGGATGAAAAACTGTTTTTT.

The chain employs TRBV3-1 and TRBJ2-1, with a weak D call TRBD2 (6 bases). The CDR3 loop spans 17 amino acids. V lost 2 bases to trimming and J lost 7 bases, with 21 bases between them. Germline V gene data show CDR1 as LGHDT and CDR2 as YNNKEL (reference sequence). In DNA form, the CDR3 reads TGTGCCAGCAGCCAAAGGGGTCCGGGACTCATGGCGAATGAGCAGTTCTTC. It specifies CASSQRGPGLMANEQFF.

The chain uses TRBV27 and TRBJ1-5; 7 bases agree with TRBD1. V dropped 4 bases and J dropped 3; count of bases not matched to a gene: 9. Germline CDR1 MNHEY, CDR2 SMNVEV (reference sequence). This CDR3 has 16 residues. The CDR3 DNA sequence: TGTGCCAGCAGTTCGACGGGACAGTTGCTCAATCAGCCCCAGCATTTT. It codes for CASSSTGQLLNQPQHF.

The sample holds one count of this clonotype. This chain links TRBV7-2 with TRBJ1-6, with unresolved D. Germline V gene lookup returns CDR1 SGHTA and CDR2 FQGNSA. The CDR3 length is 12 residues. V was cut by 5 bases and J by 9 bases, with 8 bases left in between. CDR3 sequence reads: CASSPPGSPLHF. The CDR3 DNA reads as TGTGCCAGCAGCCCCCCAGGTTCACCCCTCCACTTT.

This clonotype was detected many times. The V gene is TRBV18, the J gene TRBJ1-1, with 8 nucleotides matching TRBD1. The CDR3 sequence is 14 residues long. CDR1 KGHSH and CDR2 LQKENI come from the germline V gene. J lost 1 base, V lost 4 bases, and 2 bases had no gene match. CDR3: CASSQGQGNTEAFF. The CDR3, as DNA: TGTGCCAGCTCACAAGGACAGGGGAACACTGAAGCTTTCTTT.

Only a few counts were recorded for this clonotype. The chain couples TRBV27 to TRBJ1-5; no clear D gene. The CDR3 consists of 12 residues. The germline V and J ends were trimmed by 6 bases and 5 bases, with 8 bases remaining between them. The germline V gene encodes CDR1 MNHEY and CDR2 SMNVEV (reference sequence). Here the CDR3 DNA reads TGTGCCAGCAGGACGTGGGATCAGCCCCAGCATTTT. Protein sequence: CASRTWDQPQHF.

The rearrangement uses TRBV29-1 and TRBJ1-2; a possible D gene is TRBD1 (5 bases). Germline V gives CDR1 SQVTM, CDR2 ANQGSEA. Trimming cost V 5 bases and J 3 bases, with 7 bases left between them. This CDR3 comprises 11 residues. Here the CDR3 reads CSVRGDYGYTF. CDR3 coding DNA: TGCAGCGTTCGAGGGGACTATGGCTACACCTTC.

This clonotype was picked up many times. The chain links TRBV7-9 to TRBJ1-2, with a tentative D call TRBD1 (6 bases). The CDR3 runs 13 residues. The V gene's germline CDR1 is SEHNR and CDR2 FQNEAQ (reference sequence). V lost 3 bases and J lost 4, with 9 bases in between. The CDR3 here is CASSLSQGYGYTF. The CDR3 region has the DNA TGTGCCAGCAGCTTGTCACAGGGCTATGGCTACACCTTC.

This clonotype came up many times. The V and J genes are TRBV7-3 and TRBJ1-1, with unresolved D. The CDR3 consists of 15 residues. The ends were cut back, 5 bases at V and 0 bases at J, with 13 bases in the middle. Germline CDR1 is SGHTA and CDR2 is FQGTGA. CDR3 loop: CASSRGLGMNTEAFF. The DNA of the CDR3 is TGTGCCAGCAGCCGAGGCCTGGGCATGAACACTGAAGCTTTCTTT.

The V and J genes are TRBV2 and TRBJ2-1; a possible D gene is TRBD2 (5 bases). Per the germline V gene, CDR1 is SNHLY and CDR2 is FYNNEI. This CDR3 has 15 amino acids. V shed 6 bases and J shed 4 bases, with 16 bases lying between them. This CDR3 is CASRFTRSGYNEQFF. The CDR3 DNA reads TGTGCCAGCAGGTTTACTAGGAGTGGGTACAATGAGCAGTTCTTC. The full variable domain, with the rest looked up from reference TRBV2 and TRBJ2-1, is EPEVTQTPSHQVTQMGQEVILRCVPISNHLYFYWYRQILGQKVEFLVSFYNNEISEKSEIFDDQFSVERPDGSNFTLKIRSTKLEDSAMYFCASRFTRSGYNEQFFGPGTRLTVL.

The J gene is TRBJ1-4, the V gene TRBV19; 9 nucleotides agree with TRBD1. V lost 6 bases, J lost 4 bases, and 3 bases stayed unmatched. This CDR3 comprises 14 residues. CDR1 LNHDA and CDR2 SQIVND come from the germline V gene (reference sequence). CDR3: CASSRTGDNEKLFF. CDR3 coding DNA: TGTGCCAGTAGCCGGACAGGGGATAATGAAAAACTGTTTTTT.

This clonotype has ten or more counts. This chain connects TRBV28 to TRBJ2-7; 9 bases match TRBD1. Losses at the gene ends were 6 bases for V and 1 base for J; bases not matched to a gene: 7. The CDR3 has 15 amino acids. Germline V gene lookup returns CDR1 MDHEN and CDR2 SYDVKM. The CDR3 reads CASSSSGTGSYEQYF. In DNA form, the CDR3 reads TGTGCCAGCAGCAGCTCCGGGACAGGGTCCTACGAGCAGTACTTC.

This clonotype was observed at least ten times. The gene calls are TRBV6-5 and TRBJ1-5, with D tentatively TRBD1 (6 bases). CDR3 length: 15 amino acids. V lost 5 bases to trimming and J lost 0 bases, with 11 bases between them. Germline-derived CDR1 and CDR2 are MNHEY and SVGAGI. DNA of the CDR3: TGTGCCAGCAGTCTGACAGGTAATAGCAATCAGCCCCAGCATTTT. It yields the protein CASSLTGNSNQPQHF.

This clonotype has a count of ten or more. Compared with germline, one end of the junction differs, possibly owing to a read error. The J gene is TRBJ2-5, the V gene TRBV3-1; no firm D call. The germline V gene has CDR1 LGHDT and CDR2 YNNKEL (reference sequence). The CDR3 totals 16 residues. CDR3 region: CASTQGPSSQAETQYF. The CDR3 coding sequence is TGTGCCAGCACCCAAGGCCCCTCCTCCCAAGCAGAGACCCAGTACTTC.

V usage is TRBV7-8 and J usage is TRBJ2-7; D is unclear. V was pared by 5 bases and J by 0 bases, with 8 bases between. Germline V gene lookup returns CDR1 SGHVS and CDR2 FQNEAQ. This CDR3 comprises 13 residues. The CDR3 bases are TGTGCCAGCAGCCGAGGTTTCTCCTACGAGCAGTACTTC. Translation gives CASSRGFSYEQYF. Variable domain in full (rest from reference TRBV7-8 and TRBJ2-7): GAGVSQSPRYKVAKRGQDVALRCDPISGHVSLFWYQQALGQGPEFLTYFQNEAQLDKSGLPSDRFFAERPEGSVSTLKIQRTQQEDSAVYLCASSRGFSYEQYFGPGTRLTVT.

The chain recombines TRBV20-1 with TRBJ2-6, with no clear D. Trimming removed 5 bases from V and 3 bases from J, with 11 bases in between. The CDR3 is 14 residues long. CDR1 is DFQATT, CDR2 SNEGSKA, per germline (reference sequence). The CDR3, as DNA: TGCAGTGCTCCTAGGGATCGTGGGGCCAACGTCCTGACTTTC. This sequence encodes CSAPRDRGANVLTF.

This clonotype was counted at least ten times. The rearrangement joins TRBV7-3 to TRBJ2-7; maybe TRBD2 (6 bases). V lost 0 bases and J 7 bases, leaving 10 bases between the germline ends. This CDR3 is 13 amino acids long. The germline V gene has CDR1 SGHTA and CDR2 FQGTGA. The CDR3, as DNA: TGTGCCAGCAGCTTAACGTCCCTAGCGGAGCAGTACTTC. Translated, it gives CASSLTSLAEQYF.

This clonotype has ten or more counts. This chain links TRBV4-2 with TRBJ2-1, with D perhaps TRBD2 (7 bases). Germline V CDR1 and CDR2: LGHNA, YNFKEQ. This CDR3 has 14 residues. The V gene lost 1 base and the J gene lost 6 bases, with 10 bases spanning the gap. The CDR3, as DNA: TGTGCCAGCAGCCAAGGAGGGGGGGGCAATGAGCAGTTCTTC. Its protein product is CASSQGGGGNEQFF.

This clonotype was detected ten times or more. The chain combines TRBV7-3 with TRBJ2-2; TRBD1 matches at 9 bases. Germline assignment: CDR1 SGHTA and CDR2 FQGTGA. V was clipped by 5 bases and J by 3 bases; unmatched bases: 4. The length of the CDR3 is 15 residues. The CDR3 loop reads CASSPGQGDTGELFF. CDR3 sequence (DNA): TGTGCCAGCAGCCCGGGACAGGGAGACACCGGGGAGCTGTTTTTT. Full variable domain (rest looked up from reference TRBV7-3 and TRBJ2-2): GAGVSQTPSNKVTEKGKYVELRCDPISGHTALYWYRQSLGQGPEFLIYFQGTGAADDSGLPNDRFFAVRPEGSVSTLKIQRTERGDSAVYLCASSPGQGDTGELFFGEGSRLTVL.